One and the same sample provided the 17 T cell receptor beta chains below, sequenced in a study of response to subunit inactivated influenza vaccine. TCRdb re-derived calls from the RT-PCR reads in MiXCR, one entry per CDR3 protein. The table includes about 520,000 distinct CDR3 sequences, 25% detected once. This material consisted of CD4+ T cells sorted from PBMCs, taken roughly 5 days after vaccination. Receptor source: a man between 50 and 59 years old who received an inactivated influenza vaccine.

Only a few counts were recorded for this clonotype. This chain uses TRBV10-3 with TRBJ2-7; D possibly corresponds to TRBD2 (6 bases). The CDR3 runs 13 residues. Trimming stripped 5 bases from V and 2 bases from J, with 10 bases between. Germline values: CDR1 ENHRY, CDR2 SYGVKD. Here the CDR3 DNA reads TGTGCCATCAGTCCCGGGACTGCCTACGAGCAGTACTTC. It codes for CAISPGTAYEQYF.

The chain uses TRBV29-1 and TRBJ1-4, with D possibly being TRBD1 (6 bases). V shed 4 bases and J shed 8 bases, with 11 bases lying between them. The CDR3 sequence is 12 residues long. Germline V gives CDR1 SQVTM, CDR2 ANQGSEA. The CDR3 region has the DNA TGCAGCGTTGCCAGGGGAGGAGAAAAACTGTTTTTT. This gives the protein CSVARGGEKLFF.

The CDR3 loop reads CASRRDRTTGNTEAFF. CDR3 coding DNA: TGTGCCAGCAGGAGGGACAGGACGACGGGGAACACTGAAGCTTTCTTT. V gene TRBV6-2 or TRBV6-3 combines with J gene TRBJ1-1; 8 bases align to TRBD1. The V and J ends lost 6 bases and 1 base, in that order; junction bases with no gene match: 10. The germline gives CDR1 MNHEY, CDR2 SVGEGT. The CDR3 is made up of 16 amino acids.

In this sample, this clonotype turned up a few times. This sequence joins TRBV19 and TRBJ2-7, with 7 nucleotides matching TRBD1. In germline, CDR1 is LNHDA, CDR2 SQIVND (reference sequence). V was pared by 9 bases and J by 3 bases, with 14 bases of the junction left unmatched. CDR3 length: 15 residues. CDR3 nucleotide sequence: TGTGCCAGCATCTCTCCGGGACAGATTCTCTACGAGCAGTACTTC. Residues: CASISPGQILYEQYF.

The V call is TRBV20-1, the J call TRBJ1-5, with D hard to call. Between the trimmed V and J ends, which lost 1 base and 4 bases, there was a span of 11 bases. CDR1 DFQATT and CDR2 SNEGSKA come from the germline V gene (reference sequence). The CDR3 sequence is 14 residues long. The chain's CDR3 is CSARGASPNQPQHF. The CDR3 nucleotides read TGCAGTGCTAGAGGTGCCTCACCTAATCAGCCCCAGCATTTT.

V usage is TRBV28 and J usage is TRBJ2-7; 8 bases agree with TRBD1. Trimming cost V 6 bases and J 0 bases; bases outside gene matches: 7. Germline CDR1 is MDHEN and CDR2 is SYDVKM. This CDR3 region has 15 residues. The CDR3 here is CASRPGQGLSYEQYF. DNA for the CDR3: TGTGCCAGCAGGCCCGGACAGGGTCTCTCCTACGAGCAGTACTTC.

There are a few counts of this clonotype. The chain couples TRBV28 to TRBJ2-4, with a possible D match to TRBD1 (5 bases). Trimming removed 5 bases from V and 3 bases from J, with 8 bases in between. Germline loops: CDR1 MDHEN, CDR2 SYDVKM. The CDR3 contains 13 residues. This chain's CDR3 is CASSNQGKNIQYF. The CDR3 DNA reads TGTGCCAGCAGTAACCAGGGCAAAAACATTCAGTACTTC.

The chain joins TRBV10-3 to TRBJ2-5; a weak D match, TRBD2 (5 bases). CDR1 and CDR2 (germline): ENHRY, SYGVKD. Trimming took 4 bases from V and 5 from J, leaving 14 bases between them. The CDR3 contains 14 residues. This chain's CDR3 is CAISGGSGSETQYF. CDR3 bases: TGTGCCATCAGTGGAGGGTCCGGGTCGGAGACCCAGTACTTC.

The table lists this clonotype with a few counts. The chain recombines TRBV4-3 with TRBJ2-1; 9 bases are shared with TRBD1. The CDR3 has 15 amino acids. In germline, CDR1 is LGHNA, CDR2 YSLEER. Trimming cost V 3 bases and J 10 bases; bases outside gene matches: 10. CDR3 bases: TGCGCCAGCAGCCATTTGACAGGGGGTGTATGGGAGCAGTTCTTC. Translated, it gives CASSHLTGGVWEQFF.

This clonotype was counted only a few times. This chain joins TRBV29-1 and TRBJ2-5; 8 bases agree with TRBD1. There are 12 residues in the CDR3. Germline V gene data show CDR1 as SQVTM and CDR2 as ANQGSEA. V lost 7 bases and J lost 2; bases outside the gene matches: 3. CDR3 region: CSGGDRQETQYF. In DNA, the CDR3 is TGCAGCGGGGGGGACAGGCAAGAGACCCAGTACTTC.

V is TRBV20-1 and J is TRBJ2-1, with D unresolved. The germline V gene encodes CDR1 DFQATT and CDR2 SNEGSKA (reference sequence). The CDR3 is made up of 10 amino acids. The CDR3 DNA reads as TGCCAGTGGGGTTACAATGAGCAGTTCTTC. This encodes CQWGYNEQFF.

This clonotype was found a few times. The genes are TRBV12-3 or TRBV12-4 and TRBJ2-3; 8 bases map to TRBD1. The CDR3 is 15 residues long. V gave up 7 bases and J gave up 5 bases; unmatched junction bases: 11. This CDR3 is CASNQGQGSRDTQYF. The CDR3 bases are TGTGCCAGCAACCAAGGACAGGGAAGTAGAGATACGCAGTATTTT.

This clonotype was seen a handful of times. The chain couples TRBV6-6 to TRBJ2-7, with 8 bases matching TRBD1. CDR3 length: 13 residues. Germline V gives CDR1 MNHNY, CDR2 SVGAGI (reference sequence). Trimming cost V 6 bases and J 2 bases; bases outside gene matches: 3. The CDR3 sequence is CASRGGQAYEQYF. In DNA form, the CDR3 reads TGTGCCAGCAGGGGGGGACAGGCCTACGAGCAGTACTTC.

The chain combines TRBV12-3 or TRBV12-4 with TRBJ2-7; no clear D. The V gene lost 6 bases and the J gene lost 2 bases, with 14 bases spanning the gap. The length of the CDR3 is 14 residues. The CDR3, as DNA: TGTGCCAGCAGGTCGACCACGTCCCCCTACGAGCAGTACTTC. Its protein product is CASRSTTSPYEQYF.

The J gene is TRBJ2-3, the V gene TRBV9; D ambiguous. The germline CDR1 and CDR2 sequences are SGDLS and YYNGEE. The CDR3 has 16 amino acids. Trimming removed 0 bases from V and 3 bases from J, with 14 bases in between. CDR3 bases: TGTGCCAGCAGCGTAGGTGAGCGCCGGTCGACAGATACGCAGTATTTT. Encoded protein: CASSVGERRSTDTQYF.

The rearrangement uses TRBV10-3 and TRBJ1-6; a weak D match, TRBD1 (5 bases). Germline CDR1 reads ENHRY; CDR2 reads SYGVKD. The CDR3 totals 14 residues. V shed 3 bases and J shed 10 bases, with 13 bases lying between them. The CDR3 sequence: CAISDRRGASPLHF. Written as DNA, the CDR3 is TGTGCCATCAGTGACCGTAGAGGGGCCTCACCCCTCCACTTT.

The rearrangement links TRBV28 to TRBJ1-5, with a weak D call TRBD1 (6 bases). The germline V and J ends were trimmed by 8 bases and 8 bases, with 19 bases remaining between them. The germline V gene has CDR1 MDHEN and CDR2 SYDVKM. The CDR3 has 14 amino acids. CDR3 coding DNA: TGTGCCAGCCGGTCATCGACACAGGGTAAGCCCCAGCATTTT. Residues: CASRSSTQGKPQHF.